These 9 T cell receptor beta chains were sequenced from one sample in a study of OX40 agonist ivuxolimab in advanced cancers. Method: immunoSEQ multiplex PCR; TCRdb's copy keeps in-frame clones and lacks some. The data show 75,000 to 100,000 clones, with about 80% seen just once and around 5.9% held by the top ten. Sequencing used CD4+ or CD8+ T cells sorted from blood, obtained in a trial of the OX40 agonist ivuxolimab. The receptors derive from an adult with an advanced solid tumor such as melanoma, head and neck, liver or kidney cancer.

The chain recombines TRBV5-4 with TRBJ1-2; 8 bases map to TRBD1. The CDR3 contains 13 residues. In germline, CDR1 is SGHNT, CDR2 YYREEE (reference sequence). V lost 4 bases to trimming and J lost 6 bases; unmatched junction nucleotides: 5. The CDR3 sequence: CASSEDREDGYTF. Here the CDR3 DNA reads TGTGCCAGCAGCGAGGACAGGGAGGATGGCTACACCTTC.

This clone turned up a few times. The chain recombines TRBV5-1 with TRBJ1-2, with TRBD1 identical over 10 bases. The CDR3 totals 14 residues. CDR1 is SGHRS and CDR2 is YFSETQ in the germline V gene. V gave up 0 bases and J gave up 8 bases; unmatched junction bases: 4. CDR3 nucleotide sequence: TGCGCCAGCAGCTTGGCCGGACAGGGGGACGGCTACACCTTC. Amino acids: CASSLAGQGDGYTF.

The genes are TRBV9 and TRBJ2-3; maybe TRBD2 (6 bases). Germline V gives CDR1 SGDLS, CDR2 YYNGEE. The V and J ends lost 0 bases and 2 bases respectively, with 13 bases between them. This CDR3 has 16 amino acids. This chain's CDR3 is CASSVVVGGPTDTQYF. In DNA, the CDR3 is TGTGCCAGCAGCGTAGTGGTGGGGGGTCCCACAGATACGCAGTATTTT.

This rearrangement joins TRBV5-4 to TRBJ1-1; no firm D call. CDR3 length: 15 residues. Germline V gene data show CDR1 as SGHNT and CDR2 as YYREEE (reference sequence). V was clipped by 4 bases and J by 1 base, with 14 bases between them. The DNA for the CDR3 is TGTGCCAGCAGCAAACGAACGGACGGGAACACTGAAGCTTTCTTT. This codes for CASSKRTDGNTEAFF.

V gene TRBV21-1 combines with J gene TRBJ2-6; the DNA was not compared with TRBD1, the D call given in the table. TRBV21-1 is a known pseudogene. The CDR3 consists of 17 residues. CDR3 bases: TGTGCCAGCAGCAAAGGCCCGCAAGGGGCTGGGGCCAACGTCCTGACTTTC. The encoded protein is CASSKGPQGAGANVLTF.

This chain links TRBV11-3 with TRBJ1-2; unclear D gene. This CDR3 comprises 14 residues. The germline V gene has CDR1 SGHNT and CDR2 YENEEA. Between the trimmed V and J ends, which lost 1 base and 4 bases, there was a span of 10 bases. For the CDR3, the DNA is TGTGCCAGCAGCTTAGGCCCGGGCGGCTATGGCTACACCTTC. It translates to CASSLGPGGYGYTF.

The J gene is TRBJ2-3, the V gene TRBV21-1; the table calls TRBD1, which could not be checked here. TRBV21-1 represents a pseudogene. The CDR3 has 15 residues. In nucleotides, the CDR3 is TGTGCCATCTCAAAGGGGGCTAGCAAGTCAGATACGCAGTATTTT. Protein product: CAISKGASKSDTQYF.

This rearrangement joins TRBV19 to TRBJ1-6; 10 bases are shared with TRBD1. Per the germline V gene, CDR1 is LNHDA and CDR2 is SQIVND (reference sequence). The trim removed 4 bases at V and 9 bases at J, leaving 6 bases unmatched. There are 15 residues in the CDR3. CDR3 amino acids: CASSTTGTGASPLHF. Here the CDR3 DNA reads TGTGCCAGTAGTACCACCGGGACAGGGGCTTCACCCCTCCACTTT.

Notes on this clone: The limits of the CDR3 on the DNA are not certain, so only TCRdb's listed CDR3 is given. This specimen includes other DNA sequences encoding the same CDR3. The rearrangement links TRBV29-1 to TRBJ1-5. Germline V gene lookup returns CDR1 SQVTM and CDR2 ANQGSEA. Termini included, the CDR3 measures 13 amino acids. CDR3 region: CSVGIGSNQPQHF.